This section outlines one TCR beta chain sequence together with its context. The antigen remains undetermined. This sample was included in a study of beta chain features in type 1 diabetes. Overall study findings and caveats: Among patients with Type 1 diabetes, TCRB CDR3s were moderately but significantly shorter in every one of the four CD4+ subsets. Researchers could not determine here whether HLA type influences TCRB rearrangement. PCR might show a preference for shorter templates, equally across patients and controls.

With 4 bases removed from V and 0 bases from J, the gap between germline ends came to 10 bases. Germline loops: CDR1 SNHLY, CDR2 FYNNEI. The CDR3 consists of 15 residues. cDNA synthesis used the whole RNA isolate, giving expressed TCRB sequences. Measured with immunoSEQ multiplex PCR; TCRdb has only the in-frame clones, and not every one. Among 400,000 to 450,000 clones, about 14% were seen once, and the ten largest hold around 0.039%. CD45RO/CCR7/CD25/CD127/CD95/CD27 staining was used to isolate CD4+ naive, central memory, regulatory and stem cell-like memory cells by sorting. The clonotype originates from a man aged 25 to 45 in good health. The V call is TRBV2, the J call TRBJ1-3; no firm D call. Sequences were obtained from naive CD4+ T cells from blood. As DNA, the CDR3 is TGTGCCAGCAGTGCAGAGATAAACTCTGGAAACACCATATATTTT. It translates to CASSAEINSGNTIYF.